This passage covers 15 T cell receptor beta chains from one sample sequenced in a study of T-cell reconstitution after alpha-beta-depleted transplantation in children. Unique molecular identifiers were incorporated during preparation of the TCRbeta library. One entry per CDR3 protein results from TCRdb running MiXCR on the PCR reads. Of approximately 400,000 distinct CDR3 sequences listed, about a tenth are singletons. Specimen: PBMCs from the stem cell graft donor, collected from the stem cell graft. The receptor set was obtained from a human donor who donated a stem cell graft to a child with acute myeloid leukemia.

This clonotype was counted a few times. The chain recombines TRBV7-8 with TRBJ2-5, with 8 bases fitting TRBD2. The CDR3 contains 14 residues. Trimming at V came to 1 base and at J to 5 bases, leaving 3 bases not matched to a gene. Germline CDR1 and CDR2: SGHVS and FQNEAQ. The CDR3: CASSLGTSYETQYF. In DNA form, the CDR3 reads TGTGCCAGCAGCTTAGGGACTAGCTACGAGACCCAGTACTTC.

The genes are TRBV6-1 and TRBJ1-1; D is possibly TRBD1 (5 bases). V was shortened by 6 bases and J by 6 bases, with 20 bases between the two germline ends. Germline V gene lookup returns CDR1 MNHNS and CDR2 SASEGT. The CDR3 contains 15 residues. This CDR3 reads CASREQGGSFAEAFF. The CDR3 nucleotides read TGTGCCAGCAGGGAGCAGGGTGGGTCCTTCGCTGAAGCTTTCTTT.

This clonotype turned up a few times. The chain uses TRBV5-1 and TRBJ2-3; TRBD2 matches 8 bases. This CDR3 has 15 residues. Germline V CDR1 and CDR2: SGHRS, YFSETQ. V shed 3 bases and J 1 base; nucleotides not matched to a gene: 4. The CDR3 DNA reads TGCGCCAGCAGCTCCTCGACTAGCGGCACAGATACGCAGTATTTT. Translating it yields CASSSSTSGTDTQYF.

This clonotype was detected only a few times. The chain is built from TRBV7-2 and TRBJ2-4; TRBD2 matches at 14 bases. This CDR3 comprises 16 residues. CDR1 and CDR2 from the germline V gene are SGHTA and FQGNSA. V lost 5 bases, J lost 7 bases, and 7 bases stayed unmatched. The CDR3 spells CASSPGLAGGLNIQYF. In DNA, the CDR3 is TGTGCCAGCAGCCCAGGACTAGCGGGAGGATTGAACATTCAGTACTTC. Full variable domain (outside the CDR3, taken from reference TRBV7-2 and TRBJ2-4): GAGVSQSPSNKVTEKGKDVELRCDPISGHTALYWYRQSLGQGLEFLIYFQGNSAPDKSGLPSDRFSAERTGGSVSTLTIQRTQQEDSAVYLCASSPGLAGGLNIQYFGAGTRLSVL.

J is TRBJ2-3 and V is TRBV4-1; 12 bases fit TRBD2. Looked up from germline, CDR1 is MGHRA and CDR2 is YSYEKL. V lost 4 bases and J lost 4; bases outside the gene matches: 9. The CDR3 is made up of 17 amino acids. CDR3 loop: CASSRGPTSGRSDTQYF. DNA for the CDR3: TGCGCCAGCAGCCGCGGCCCGACTAGCGGGAGATCAGATACGCAGTATTTT.

This clonotype has just a few counts. The chain couples TRBV12-3 or TRBV12-4 to TRBJ1-3; TRBD1 might be the D (5 bases). Trimming stripped 2 bases from V and 4 bases from J, with 24 bases between. This CDR3 contains 19 residues. CDR3: CASSLIPPGPFLGGNTIYF. CDR3 sequence (DNA): TGTGCCAGCAGTTTAATCCCTCCGGGACCTTTCCTTGGGGGAAACACCATATATTTT.

This clonotype showed up many times. V gene TRBV20-1 combines with J gene TRBJ1-5; possibly TRBD1 for D (5 bases). Germline CDR1 reads DFQATT; CDR2 reads SNEGSKA (reference sequence). This CDR3 spans 15 amino acids. This chain's CDR3 is CRTWGKALSNQPQHF. CDR3 coding DNA: TGCAGAACCTGGGGCAAGGCGCTTAGCAATCAGCCCCAGCATTTT.

The rearrangement joins TRBV29-1 to TRBJ1-1; possibly TRBD1 for D (5 bases). Germline-derived CDR1 and CDR2 are SQVTM and ANQGSEA. V was clipped by 5 bases and J by 5 bases, with 9 bases between them. CDR3 length: 11 amino acids. The CDR3, as DNA: TGCAGCGTTATTTGGGGGACTGAAGCTTTCTTT. Translating it yields CSVIWGTEAFF.

The rearrangement links TRBV5-5 to TRBJ2-5, with 7 bases identical to TRBD1. V shed 4 bases and J 1 base; nucleotides not matched to a gene: 7. This CDR3 is 15 amino acids long. From germline, CDR1 is SGHKS and CDR2 YYEKEE (reference sequence). The CDR3 DNA reads as TGTGCCAGCAGCCGACAACCAGGGGGCCAAGAGACCCAGTACTTC. Amino acids: CASSRQPGGQETQYF. Supplemented by reference TRBV5-5 and TRBJ2-5, the full variable domain reads DAGVTQSPTHLIKTRGQQVTLRCSPISGHKSVSWYQQVLGQGPQFIFQYYEKEERGRGNFPDRFSARQFPNYSSELNVNALLLGDSALYLCASSRQPGGQETQYFGPGTRLLVL.

The sample holds many counts of this clonotype. J is TRBJ2-1 and V is TRBV30; TRBD2 matches 15 bases. Germline loops: CDR1 GTSNPN, CDR2 SVGIG (reference sequence). V lost 2 bases, J lost 15 bases, and 8 bases stayed unmatched. CDR3 length: 14 amino acids. CDR3 protein: CAWSLRTSGRAPFF. The CDR3, as DNA: TGTGCCTGGAGTCTAAGGACTAGCGGGAGGGCCCCGTTCTTC.

The chain couples TRBV2 to TRBJ2-5; 10 nucleotides align to TRBD1. V dropped 11 bases and J dropped 5; count of bases not matched to a gene: 8. The germline CDR1 and CDR2 sequences are SNHLY and FYNNEI. There are 13 residues in the CDR3. The CDR3: CAGSGQGGETQYF. The CDR3 nucleotides read TGTGCCGGATCTGGACAGGGGGGGGAGACCCAGTACTTC. Looking up the rest from reference TRBV2 and TRBJ2-5 gives the full variable domain: EPEVTQTPSHQVTQMGQEVILRCVPISNHLYFYWYRQILGQKVEFLVSFYNNEISEKSEIFDDQFSVERPDGSNFTLKIRSTKLEDSAMYFCAGSGQGGETQYFGPGTRLLVL.

This clonotype has a count of ten or more. The V gene is TRBV7-9, the J gene TRBJ2-7, with TRBD2 identical over 9 bases. After removal of 4 bases from V and 3 bases from J, the junction contained 7 bases not matched to a gene. Germline loops: CDR1 SEHNR, CDR2 FQNEAQ (reference sequence). The CDR3 has 15 residues. The CDR3 is CASSSSGGRDYEQYF. The CDR3, as DNA: TGTGCCAGCAGCTCTAGTGGCGGGAGGGACTACGAGCAGTACTTC. The full variable domain, with the rest looked up from reference TRBV7-9 and TRBJ2-7, is DTGVSQNPRHKITKRGQNVTFRCDPISEHNRLYWYRQTLGQGPEFLTYFQNEAQLEKSRLLSDRFSAERPKGSFSTLEIQRTEQGDSAMYLCASSSSGGRDYEQYFGPGTRLTVT.

This chain connects TRBV9 to TRBJ2-1, with 12 bases lining up with TRBD2. Germline assignment: CDR1 SGDLS and CDR2 YYNGEE. V dropped 0 bases and J dropped 8; count of bases not matched to a gene: 3. There are 15 residues in the CDR3. The CDR3: CASSVASGGADEQFF. The CDR3 coding sequence is TGTGCCAGCAGCGTAGCTAGCGGGGGGGCAGATGAGCAGTTCTTC. The variable domain in full, with the rest retrieved from reference TRBV9 and TRBJ2-1, is DSGVTQTPKHLITATGQRVTLRCSPRSGDLSVYWYQQSLDQGLQFLIQYYNGEERAKGNILERFSAQQFPDLHSELNLSSLELGDSALYFCASSVASGGADEQFFGPGTRLTVL.

This clonotype came up a few times. V is TRBV18 and J is TRBJ2-5; 11 bases match TRBD2. The CDR3 has 13 residues. CDR1 and CDR2 (germline): KGHSH, LQKENI. The V segment lost 3 bases and the J segment 13 bases; nucleotides outside the gene matches: 7. DNA for the CDR3: TGTGCCAGCTCACCTGAGACTAGCGGGGCCGTGTACTTC. It specifies CASSPETSGAVYF.

The gene calls are TRBV6-5 and TRBJ1-6; tentatively, D is TRBD1 (6 bases). V was cut by 0 bases and J by 2 bases, with 11 bases left in between. Germline assignment: CDR1 MNHEY and CDR2 SVGAGI. The CDR3 covers 17 residues. CDR3 DNA sequence: TGTGCCAGCAGTTACTCTCAGGGGAGCACCTATAATTCACCCCTCCACTTT. It codes for CASSYSQGSTYNSPLHF.